Below are 5 T cell receptor beta chains sequenced from a single sample in a study of T cells in Graves' hyperthyroidism and ophthalmopathy. Researchers took RNA transcripts and amplified the TCR beta CDR3 regions from them. TCR CDR3 underwent first-round RT-PCR with the HTBI primer set. TCRdb redid the calling of the multiplex PCR reads with MiXCR, one entry per CDR3 protein. The sample holds about 550,000 distinct CDR3 sequences; less than 25% are singletons and the top ten take more than 20%. Sequenced sample: blood. These receptor sequences come from a man aged 18 to 35 with Graves' hyperthyroidism.

A remark on this clonotype: This could be a read error, since a much larger clone is one nucleotide away. V gene TRBV7-2 combines with J gene TRBJ1-3; tentative D call: TRBD1 (6 bases). V lost 7 bases and J lost 4, with 17 bases in between. The CDR3 is 15 amino acids. In germline, CDR1 is SGHTA, CDR2 FQGNSA. The CDR3 protein is CASIPRNRAGNTIYF. The CDR3 nucleotides read TGTGCCAGCATCCCCCGGAACAGGGCGGGAAACACCATATATTTT.

Note on this clonotype: An end of the junction differs from the germline gene, which may be a read error. This rearrangement joins TRBV7-8 to TRBJ2-7; D gene ambiguous. The CDR3 extends over 12 amino acids. CDR1 and CDR2 from the germline V gene are SGHVS and FQNEAQ. The CDR3 DNA reads TGTGCCAACAGCCTGGGCGGTTACGAGCAGTACTTC. Residues: CANSLGGYEQYF.

This clonotype has just a few counts. This may come from a read error, since a much larger clone is one base off. This rearrangement joins TRBV24-1 to TRBJ2-2; D is unclear. Germline CDR1 reads KGHDR; CDR2 reads SFDVKD. The CDR3 is 14 residues long. Trimming shortened V by 5 bases and J by 0 bases, and 6 bases separated the two germline ends. Written as DNA, the CDR3 is TGTGCCACCAGTGGGCGAACGAACACCGGGGAGCTGTTTTTT. The encoded protein is CATSGRTNTGELFF.

Many counts were recorded for this clonotype. Here the CDR3 DNA reads TGTGCCAGCCGGGACATCTCTAACTATGGCTACACCTTC. This sequence encodes CASRDISNYGYTF. V and J are TRBV7-9 and TRBJ1-2, with TRBD1 as a possible D gene (6 bases). V lost 8 bases and J 0 bases, leaving 10 bases between the germline ends. The germline gives CDR1 SEHNR, CDR2 FQNEAQ (reference sequence). CDR3 length: 13 residues.

This clonotype was detected ten times or more. The chain couples TRBV6-2 or TRBV6-3 to TRBJ1-5, with no clear D. The CDR3 consists of 15 residues. V was pared by 5 bases and J by 4 bases, with 15 bases between. Germline V gives CDR1 MNHEY, CDR2 SVGEGT. CDR3 DNA sequence: TGTGCCAGCAGTAGCGACTCCCTAGGGAATCAGCCCCAGCATTTT. This sequence encodes CASSSDSLGNQPQHF.